The 26 T cell receptor beta chains in this list originate from one sample, sequenced in a study of T cells in Graves' hyperthyroidism and ophthalmopathy. TCR beta CDR3 region amplification was performed from RNA transcripts. A first-round RT-PCR of the TCR CDR3 used the HTBI primer set. One entry per CDR3 protein, called by TCRdb with MiXCR from the multiplex PCR reads. The data contain hundreds of thousands of distinct CDR3 sequences, about 38% of them seen just once; the ten biggest clones take up 7% to 10%. Sequenced input: blood. These receptors were obtained from a man in his late teens or twenties with Graves' hyperthyroidism.

The chain is built from TRBV2 and TRBJ1-5; 7 bases agree with TRBD1. The CDR3 runs to 14 residues. With V trimmed by 5 bases and J by 6 bases, 7 bases remained unmatched. Germline V gene lookup returns CDR1 SNHLY and CDR2 FYNNEI. The chain's CDR3 is CASSPTGASQPQHF. CDR3 in DNA: TGTGCCAGCAGTCCCACAGGGGCATCTCAGCCCCAGCATTTT.

With respect to this clonotype: The conserved phenylalanine or tryptophan normally closing the CDR3 is absent here, so this likely arose from a read error. The gene calls are TRBV7-9 and TRBJ1-6, with D possibly being TRBD1 (5 bases). The germline gives CDR1 SEHNR, CDR2 FQNEAQ (reference sequence). The V end lost 1 base, the J end lost 9 bases, and 10 bases lay between the germline ends. The CDR3 has 14 amino acids. The CDR3, as DNA: TGTGCCAGCAGCTTAGAGGGGTTGGGTTCACCCCTCCACTCT. This gives the protein CASSLEGLGSPLHS.

This clonotype was observed many times. The chain combines TRBV19 with TRBJ2-6; maybe TRBD2 (5 bases). Germline V gene data show CDR1 as LNHDA and CDR2 as SQIVND (reference sequence). The V and J ends lost 5 bases and 0 bases respectively, with 5 bases between them. This CDR3 contains 14 residues. The CDR3 spells CASSRGSGANVLTF. In DNA, the CDR3 is TGTGCCAGTAGTCGGGGCTCTGGGGCCAACGTCCTGACTTTC.

This clonotype was recorded a few times. The CDR3 sequence is CASSKQISSNTGELFF. CDR3 DNA sequence: TGTGCCAGCAGCAAACAGATCTCTTCGAACACCGGGGAGCTGTTTTTT. This chain joins TRBV7-9 and TRBJ2-2; D uncertain. Germline values: CDR1 SEHNR, CDR2 FQNEAQ (reference sequence). V was clipped by 5 bases and J by 0 bases, with 13 bases between them. The CDR3 totals 16 residues.

This clonotype was seen many times. In DNA form, the CDR3 reads TGTGCCAGCAGGTTTGGCACTGAAGCTTTCTTT. Its protein product is CASRFGTEAFF. The chain recombines TRBV28 with TRBJ1-1, with D hard to call. This CDR3 has 11 residues. Trimming left V 6 bases short and J 4 bases short, with 6 bases between. The germline CDR1 and CDR2 sequences are MDHEN and SYDVKM.

The V and J genes are TRBV29-1 and TRBJ2-5; D is perhaps TRBD2 (6 bases). The ends were cut back, 4 bases at V and 2 bases at J, with 11 bases in the middle. The CDR3 runs to 13 residues. Germline V gives CDR1 SQVTM, CDR2 ANQGSEA. CDR3 bases: TGCAGCGTTGGCGGCAGCGGGCAAGAGACCCAGTACTTC. This encodes CSVGGSGQETQYF.

This clonotype came up once. V gene TRBV6-6 combines with J gene TRBJ2-7; D may be TRBD1 or TRBD2 (5 bases each). The V gene lost 6 bases and the J gene lost 2 bases, with 14 bases spanning the gap. The CDR3 has 14 amino acids. Germline CDR1 reads MNHNY; CDR2 reads SVGAGI (reference sequence). CDR3 sequence reads: CASSGSQGPYEQYF. CDR3 sequence (DNA): TGTGCCAGCAGCGGAAGTCAGGGACCCTACGAGCAGTACTTC.

This clonotype has a single count. It may be a read error: a sequence one base away is much more abundant. CDR3 in amino acids: CASSPGQVGQPQHF. The CDR3 bases are TGTGCCAGTAGTCCTGGGCAAGTGGGTCAGCCCCAGCATTTT. The chain uses TRBV19 and TRBJ1-5; D uncertain. V dropped 5 bases and J dropped 6 bases, with 14 bases sitting between them. The CDR3 contains 14 residues. CDR1 is LNHDA and CDR2 is SQIVND in the germline V gene (reference sequence).

This sequence joins TRBV2 and TRBJ2-7, with no clear D. The CDR3 contains 11 residues. Germline V gene sequence: CDR1 SNHLY, CDR2 FYNNEI. Trimming took 6 bases from V and 8 from J, leaving 11 bases between them. The CDR3 protein is CASSTSVKQYF. CDR3 nucleotide sequence: TGTGCCAGCAGCACCAGCGTTAAGCAGTACTTC.

This clonotype has a count of ten or more. The rearrangement joins TRBV29-1 to TRBJ1-3, with D possibly TRBD1 on 6 matching bases. CDR1 SQVTM and CDR2 ANQGSEA come from the germline V gene. Trimming left V 7 bases short and J 1 base short, with 11 bases between. CDR3 length: 13 residues. CDR3: CSGSQGSGNTIYF. The CDR3 coding sequence is TGCAGCGGGTCACAGGGATCTGGAAACACCATATATTTT.

The chain is built from TRBV7-9 and TRBJ1-6; D remains unclear. Per germline, CDR1 SEHNR and CDR2 FQNEAQ (reference sequence). CDR3 size: 15 residues. Trimming shortened V by 5 bases and J by 7 bases, and 15 bases separated the two germline ends. CDR3 sequence reads: CASSQVSQANSPLHF. As DNA, the CDR3 is TGTGCCAGCAGCCAAGTAAGTCAGGCCAATTCACCCCTCCACTTT.

This clonotype was seen repeatedly, ten times or more. The chain is built from TRBV11-2 and TRBJ1-1; TRBD1 matches at 9 bases. The junction had 6 bases not matched to a gene; V was cut back by 3 bases and J by 10 bases. This CDR3 contains 13 residues. CDR1 and CDR2 (germline): SGHAT, FQNNGV. Here the CDR3 DNA reads TGTGCCAGCAGCTTCGACAGGGGGGAGGTAGCTTTCTTT. Its protein product is CASSFDRGEVAFF.

This clonotype was counted at least ten times. The rearrangement links TRBV29-1 to TRBJ1-1; TRBD1 is a possible D gene (5 bases). Germline CDR1 SQVTM, CDR2 ANQGSEA. The CDR3 totals 12 residues. The V end was cut by 5 bases, the J end by 8 bases, with 15 bases between. CDR3 sequence (DNA): TGCAGCGTTTCCGGGGTTGGGGGAGAAGCTTTCTTT. Residues: CSVSGVGGEAFF.

Regarding this clonotype: This sequence may be a read error, since a much larger clone differs from it by one base. The rearrangement joins TRBV5-1 to TRBJ1-1, with unresolved D. CDR1 is SGHRS, CDR2 YFSETQ, per germline. The CDR3 has 14 residues. The V gene lost 1 base and the J gene lost 4 bases, with 11 bases spanning the gap. The CDR3 protein is CASSLRESSTEAFF. CDR3 in DNA: TGCGCCAGCAGCTTGAGGGAATCGAGCACTGAAGCTTTCTTT.

This clonotype was observed at least ten times. The rearrangement joins TRBV19 to TRBJ1-5; D is perhaps TRBD1 (5 bases). Germline V gene sequence: CDR1 LNHDA, CDR2 SQIVND (reference sequence). Trimming left V 10 bases short and J 0 bases short, with 13 bases between. This CDR3 spans 14 amino acids. The CDR3: CATRDSHSNQPQHF. The CDR3 DNA reads TGTGCCACCAGAGACAGTCATAGCAATCAGCCCCAGCATTTT. The full variable domain, rest sourced from reference TRBV19 and TRBJ1-5, is DGGITQSPKYLFRKEGQNVTLSCEQNLNHDAMYWYRQDPGQGLRLIYYSQIVNDFQKGDIAEGYSVSREKKESFPLTVTSAQKNPTAFYLCATRDSHSNQPQHFGDGTRLSIL.

This clonotype was seen more than once but under ten times. The chain joins TRBV12-3 or TRBV12-4 to TRBJ2-5; D is undetermined. Trimming removed 6 bases from V and 5 bases from J, with 16 bases in between. The CDR3 is 14 residues long. The CDR3 here is CASSRRAFNETQYF. Here the CDR3 DNA reads TGTGCCAGCAGCCGCCGGGCCTTCAACGAGACCCAGTACTTC.

This chain links TRBV25-1 with TRBJ1-2, with D possibly matching TRBD1 (6 bases). CDR1 MGHDK and CDR2 SYGVNS come from the germline V gene. The CDR3 runs 15 residues. Trimming shortened V by 3 bases and J by 2 bases, and 13 bases separated the two germline ends. The DNA of the CDR3 is TGTGCCAGCAGTGATGCCAGCCAGGGGAACTATGGCTACACCTTC. Residues: CASSDASQGNYGYTF.

V is TRBV9 and J is TRBJ1-1, with 7 positions matching TRBD1. In germline, CDR1 is SGDLS, CDR2 YYNGEE. CDR3 size: 14 residues. The V and J ends lost 3 bases and 6 bases, in that order; junction bases with no gene match: 8. The CDR3 spells CASSGRQGVSEAFF. Here the CDR3 DNA reads TGTGCCAGCAGCGGAAGACAGGGCGTTTCTGAAGCTTTCTTT.

This clonotype was counted only a few times. The CDR3 spells CSARRGRVTGELFF. As DNA, the CDR3 is TGCAGTGCTAGGAGGGGGCGCGTCACCGGGGAGCTGTTTTTT. The V call is TRBV20-1, the J call TRBJ2-2; TRBD1 matches at 7 bases. This CDR3 spans 14 amino acids. V shed 3 bases, J shed 4 bases, and the junction held 5 bases outside the gene matches. Germline loops: CDR1 DFQATT, CDR2 SNEGSKA (reference sequence).

Regarding this clonotype: The junction departs from germline at one end; a sequencing error may be responsible. V is TRBV29-1 and J is TRBJ2-6, with 7 nucleotides matching TRBD1. The CDR3 covers 12 residues. Germline CDR1 is SQVTM and CDR2 is ANQGSEA. The CDR3 sequence is CSVRRQGRTEAF. The CDR3 DNA reads TGCAGCGTTCGCAGACAGGGAAGGACTGAAGCTTTC.

The J gene is TRBJ2-3, the V gene TRBV29-1; perhaps TRBD2 as D (6 bases). This CDR3 contains 14 residues. Looked up from germline, CDR1 is SQVTM and CDR2 is ANQGSEA. Trimming shortened V by 7 bases and J by 4 bases, and 18 bases separated the two germline ends. CDR3 protein: CSEGQGGISDTQYF. The CDR3 DNA follows: TGCAGCGAGGGGCAGGGCGGGATCTCAGATACGCAGTATTTT.

The chain couples TRBV15 to TRBJ1-2; D perhaps matches TRBD1 (5 bases). CDR1 is LNHNV, CDR2 YYDKDF, per germline (reference sequence). CDR3 length equals 16 residues. Trimming took off 5 bases at V and 7 bases at J, with 23 bases between the two ends. The DNA for the CDR3 is TGTGCCACCAGCTCCGTGCCTCTACTTGGGGCGTCTGGCTACACCTTC. It is translated as CATSSVPLLGASGYTF.

This clonotype occurred a few times. The V and J genes are TRBV12-3 or TRBV12-4 and TRBJ1-2, with TRBD1 matching over 7 bases. J lost 8 bases, V lost 7 bases, and 10 bases had no gene match. The CDR3 runs 13 residues. CDR3 nucleotide sequence: TGTGCCAGCAACGTCGACAGGGTGGACGGCTACACCTTC. Translated: CASNVDRVDGYTF.

The sample holds many counts of this clonotype. The rearrangement joins TRBV15 to TRBJ1-1, with no clear D. Looked up from germline, CDR1 is LNHNV and CDR2 is YYDKDF (reference sequence). The CDR3 is 13 amino acids. Trimming stripped 4 bases from V and 1 base from J, with 7 bases between. CDR3 loop: CATSIAGNTEAFF. The CDR3 region has the DNA TGTGCCACCAGCATTGCGGGGAACACTGAAGCTTTCTTT.

This clonotype was seen at least ten times. The rearrangement joins TRBV2 to TRBJ2-2; D not certain. V lost 6 bases and J lost 3, with 14 bases in between. The CDR3 loop spans 15 amino acids. The germline gives CDR1 SNHLY, CDR2 FYNNEI. CDR3 coding DNA: TGTGCCAGCAGACCCGGCAGTCTCGACACCGGGGAGCTGTTTTTT. This gives the protein CASRPGSLDTGELFF.

The DNA of the CDR3 is TGTGCCAGCAGTTACACCATCTTGACAGGGGGGGATTATGAAAAACTGTTTTTT. Protein: CASSYTILTGGDYEKLFF. This chain connects TRBV6-5 to TRBJ1-4; 9 bases match TRBD1. V trimming: 2 bases; J trimming: 6 bases; junction bases outside the gene matches: 13. The CDR3 consists of 18 residues. Germline CDR1 reads MNHEY; CDR2 reads SVGAGI.